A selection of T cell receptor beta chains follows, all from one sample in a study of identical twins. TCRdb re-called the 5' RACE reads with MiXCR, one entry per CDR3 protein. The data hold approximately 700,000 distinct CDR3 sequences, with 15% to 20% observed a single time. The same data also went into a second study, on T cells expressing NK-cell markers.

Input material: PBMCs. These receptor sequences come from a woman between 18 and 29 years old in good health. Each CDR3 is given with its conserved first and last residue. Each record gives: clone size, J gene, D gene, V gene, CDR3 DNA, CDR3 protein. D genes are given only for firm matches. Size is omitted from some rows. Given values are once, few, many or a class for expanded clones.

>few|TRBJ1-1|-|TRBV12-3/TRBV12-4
TGTGCCAGCTCGACAGACATGAACACTGAAGCTTTCTTT
CASSTDMNTEAFF
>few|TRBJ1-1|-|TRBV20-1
TGCAGTGCTAAAGCAGGTGGGACTGAAGCTTTCTTT
CSAKAGGTEAFF
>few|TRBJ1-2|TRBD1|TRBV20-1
TGCAGTGCGCTCGACCCAGGGGGCTTGAACTATGGCTACACCTTC
CSALDPGGLNYGYTF
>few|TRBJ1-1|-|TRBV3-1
TGTGCCAGCAGCCCCCTTCCTAACAGGGTGAGCTCTGAAGCTTTCTTT
CASSPLPNRVSSEAFF
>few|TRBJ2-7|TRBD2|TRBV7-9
TGTGCCAGCAGCTTAACTAGCGGTACTTCCTACGAGCAGTACTTC
CASSLTSGTSYEQYF
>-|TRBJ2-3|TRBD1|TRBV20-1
TGCAGTGCTAGAGGAGCAGGGGGCGTCACAGATACGCAGTATTTT
CSARGAGGVTDTQYF
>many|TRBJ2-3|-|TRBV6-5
TGTGCCAGCAGTTACGGCCCCGGGGATACGCAGTATTTT
CASSYGPGDTQYF
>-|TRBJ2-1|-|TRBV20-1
TGCAGTGCTAGAAGGCAGATCCCTCAGAATGAGCAGTTCTTC
CSARRQIPQNEQFF
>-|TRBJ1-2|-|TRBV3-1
TGTGCCAGCAGCCCGACGCCCAGCTATGGCTACACCTTC
CASSPTPSYGYTF
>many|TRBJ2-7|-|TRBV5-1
TGTGCCAGCAGCTTAGTGGGGGGAACCTACGAGCAGTACTTC
CASSLVGGTYEQYF
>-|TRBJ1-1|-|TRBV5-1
TGCGCCAGCAGCCCAATCGATCCTGGGAGCACTGAAGCTTTCTTT
CASSPIDPGSTEAFF
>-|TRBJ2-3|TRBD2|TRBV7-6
TGTGCCAGCAGCTTAGAGAGTGGACTAGTCGATTCAGATACGCAGTATTTT
CASSLESGLVDSDTQYF
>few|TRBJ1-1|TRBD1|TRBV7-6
TGTGCCAGCAGCGCATACCGGGACAGGGCGAACACTGAAGCTTTCTTT
CASSAYRDRANTEAFF
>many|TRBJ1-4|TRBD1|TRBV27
TGTGCCAGCTCCAGACAGGGTAAAAATGAAAAACTGTTTTTT
CASSRQGKNEKLFF
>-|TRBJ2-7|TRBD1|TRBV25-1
TGTGCCAGCAGTGACCGTGGGACAGGGTCCTACGAGCAGTACTTC
CASSDRGTGSYEQYF
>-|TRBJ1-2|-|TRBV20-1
TGCAGTGCTAGAGATGGGCCCCGAGGCTACACCTTC
CSARDGPRGYTF
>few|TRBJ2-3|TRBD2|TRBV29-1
TGCAGCACTAGCGCTAGCGGGGGTCCAGATACGCAGTATTTT
CSTSASGGPDTQYF
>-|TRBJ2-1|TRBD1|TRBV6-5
TGTGCCAGCAGTTACTCAGCAGGGGGAGTCGAGCAGTTCTTC
CASSYSAGGVEQFF
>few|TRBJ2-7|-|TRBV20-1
TGCAGTGCTAGAGATCCAGGCAGGGGATGGGAGCAGTACTTC
CSARDPGRGWEQYF
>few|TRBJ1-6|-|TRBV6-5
TGTGCCAGCAGTTACTCAAACGGTTTACCCCTCCACTTT
CASSYSNGLPLHF
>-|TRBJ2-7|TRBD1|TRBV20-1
TGCAGTGCTCCCGGACAGGGAGGTCGCGAGCAGTACTTC
CSAPGQGGREQYF
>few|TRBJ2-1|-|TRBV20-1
TGCAGTGCTGCGGGCCCGCAGGGTGCGGCTTTAAATGAGCAGTTCTTC
CSAAGPQGAALNEQFF
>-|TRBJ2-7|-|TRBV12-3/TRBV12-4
TGTGCCAGCAGTACCCACAAAGGGGTCGACGAGCAGTACTTC
CASSTHKGVDEQYF
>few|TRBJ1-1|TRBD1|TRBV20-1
TGCAGTGCTAGCCGGACAGGGGTCACTGAAGCTTTCTTT
CSASRTGVTEAFF
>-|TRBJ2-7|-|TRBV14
TGTGCCAGCAGCCCCCTCGGAGGGTGGGGCGAGCAGTACTTC
CASSPLGGWGEQYF
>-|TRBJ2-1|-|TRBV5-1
TGCGCCAGCAGCTTGATCAAGGGTCATGAGCAGTTCTTC
CASSLIKGHEQFF
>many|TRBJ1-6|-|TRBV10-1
TGCGCCAGCAGTGAGTCGATGGGGGGGCCCCTCCACTTT
CASSESMGGPLHF
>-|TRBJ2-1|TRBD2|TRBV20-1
TGCAGTTGCCGGACTAGCGGTTACAATGAGCAGTTCTTC
CSCRTSGYNEQFF
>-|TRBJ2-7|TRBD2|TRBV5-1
TGCGCCAGCAGCTCGGTAGCGGGGGGCCACGAGCAGTACTTC
CASSSVAGGHEQYF
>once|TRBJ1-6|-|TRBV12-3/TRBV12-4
TGTGCCAGCAGTTGGGGGACTCCCAATTCACCCCTCCACTTT
CASSWGTPNSPLHF
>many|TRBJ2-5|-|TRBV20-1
TGCAGTGCTGTGGCCGGCGGGAACGTCTTAGAGACCCAGTACTTC
CSAVAGGNVLETQYF
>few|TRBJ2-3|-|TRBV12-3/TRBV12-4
TGTGCCAGCAGCCTACACTCAGATACGCAGTATTTT
CASSLHSDTQYF
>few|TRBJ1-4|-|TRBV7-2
TGTGCCAGCAGCTCCCAGGGACGGCGGAGTGAAAAACTGTTTTTT
CASSSQGRRSEKLFF
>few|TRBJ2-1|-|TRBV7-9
TGTGCCAGCAGCTTAGCGCAGGGTAGCGGAGCCTACAATGAGCAGTTCTTC
CASSLAQGSGAYNEQFF
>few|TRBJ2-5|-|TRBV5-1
TGCGCCAGCAGCTTCGGACACCGGGGGGAGACCCAGTACTTC
CASSFGHRGETQYF
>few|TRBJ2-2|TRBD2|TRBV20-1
TGCAGTGCTAGGTTTGCGGGAGGTCTCCGACCCGGGGAGCTGTTTTTT
CSARFAGGLRPGELFF
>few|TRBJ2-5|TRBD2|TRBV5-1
TGCGCCAGCAGCGGTACTAGCGGGAGTCGAGAGACCCAGTACTTC
CASSGTSGSRETQYF
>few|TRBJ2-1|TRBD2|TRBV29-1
TGCAGCGAGTCTACTAGCGGGGACTACAATGAGCAGTTCTTC
CSESTSGDYNEQFF
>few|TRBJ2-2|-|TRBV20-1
TGCAGTGCTAGGGGTTATTCGAACACCGGGGAGCTGTTTTTT
CSARGYSNTGELFF
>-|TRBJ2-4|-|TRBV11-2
TGTGCCAGCAGTCTGGGACCCAAAAACATTCAGTACTTC
CASSLGPKNIQYF
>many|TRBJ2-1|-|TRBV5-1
TGCGCCAGCTCCCCTATGGGGCAGAGGAACAATGAGCAGTTCTTC
CASSPMGQRNNEQFF
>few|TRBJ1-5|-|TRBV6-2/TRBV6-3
TGTGCCAGCAGCCGGAGGGATCAGCCCCAGCATTTT
CASSRRDQPQHF
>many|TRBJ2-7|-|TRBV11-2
TGTGCCAGCAGCTTAGAGTTGGGGCTAGCGCAAGGGTACGAGCAGTACTTC
CASSLELGLAQGYEQYF
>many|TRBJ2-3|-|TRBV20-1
TGCAGTGCTAGAGATCCCCGCCCCGAAGGCACAGATACGCAGTATTTT
CSARDPRPEGTDTQYF
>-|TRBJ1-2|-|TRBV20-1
TGCAGTGCTAGTCTTAGGGATGGCTACACCTTC
CSASLRDGYTF
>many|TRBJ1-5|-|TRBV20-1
TGCAGTGCTAGGCGTGGCAGTAATCAGCCCCAGCATTTT
CSARRGSNQPQHF
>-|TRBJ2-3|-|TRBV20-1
TGCTGTGCTAGGGCTACTAGCGGGACAGGGAGCACAGATACGCAGTATTTT
CCARATSGTGSTDTQYF
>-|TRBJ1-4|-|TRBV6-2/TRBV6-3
TGTGCCTCCCGGTTCGAGCGCGAAAAACTGTTTTTT
CASRFEREKLFF
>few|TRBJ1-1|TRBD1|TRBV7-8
TGTGCCAGCAGACTCCGGGACAGGGGGCGCGTTGGGTTCTCTTTCTTT
CASRLRDRGRVGFSFF
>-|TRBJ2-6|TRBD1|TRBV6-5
TGTGCCAGCAGTTACAAGGGACAGGGAGTCAACGTCCTGACTTTC
CASSYKGQGVNVLTF
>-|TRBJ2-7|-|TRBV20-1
TGCAGTGCTAGAGATAGGCGGGCGGGATACGAGCAGTACTTC
CSARDRRAGYEQYF
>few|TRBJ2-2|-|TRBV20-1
TGCAGTGCTAGACACTACTCGAACACCGGGGAGCTGTTTTTT
CSARHYSNTGELFF
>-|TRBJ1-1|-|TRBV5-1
TGCGCCAGCAGCTTGAATGGGTTTTCGCCGGTTGGTGCTTTCTTT
CASSLNGFSPVGAFF
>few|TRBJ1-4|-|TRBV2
TGTGCCAGCAGTGAAAGGGACCCTACTGAAAAACTGTTTTTT
CASSERDPTEKLFF
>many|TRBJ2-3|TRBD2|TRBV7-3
TGTGCCAGCAGTCGTGGTTCTAGCGGGGGCTCAGATACGCAGTATTTT
CASSRGSSGGSDTQYF